These 9 T cell receptor beta chains were sequenced from one sample in a study of identical twins. TCRdb reanalysed the 5' RACE reads using MiXCR and keeps one entry per CDR3 protein. The table shows fewer than 550,000 distinct CDR3 sequences, with approximately 15% occurring only once. These data were likewise used in another study, on yellow fever vaccine responses in identical twins.

The sequencing input was CD4+ T cells sorted from blood. The source is a woman aged 18-29 years in good health.

This clonotype has only one observation. This chain joins TRBV7-8 and TRBJ2-7, with 7 bases that match TRBD1. Looked up from germline, CDR1 is SGHVS and CDR2 is FQNEAQ. The CDR3 is made up of 15 amino acids. Germline trimming cut 5 bases from V and 2 bases from J; bases unmatched to any gene: 9. CDR3 nucleotide sequence: TGTGCCAGCAGCAACCAACAGGGGATCACCTACGAGCAGTACTTC. It encodes CASSNQQGITYEQYF.

There are many counts of this clonotype. The rearrangement uses TRBV12-3 or TRBV12-4 and TRBJ2-7, with D possibly being TRBD1 (5 bases). The CDR3 has 15 residues. V lost 4 bases and J 0 bases, leaving 13 bases between the germline ends. CDR3 loop: CASSSRPTASYEQYF. CDR3 nucleotide sequence: TGTGCCAGCAGTTCCCGCCCGACAGCCTCCTACGAGCAGTACTTC.

This clonotype showed up just a few times. This sequence joins TRBV18 and TRBJ2-3, with D maybe TRBD1 (6 bases). The V gene lost 3 bases and the J gene lost 0 bases, with 7 bases spanning the gap. This CDR3 contains 14 residues. From germline, CDR1 is KGHSH and CDR2 LQKENI. The CDR3 loop reads CASSPQGSTDTQYF. The CDR3 bases are TGTGCCAGCTCACCGCAGGGGAGCACAGATACGCAGTATTTT.

The genes are TRBV7-2 and TRBJ2-1; no definite D call. This CDR3 has 13 amino acids. Trimming pared 0 bases from V and 8 bases from J, leaving 8 bases between. CDR1 SGHTA and CDR2 FQGNSA come from the germline V gene. The CDR3 sequence is CASSLAWSDEQFF. In nucleotides, the CDR3 is TGTGCCAGCAGCTTAGCATGGAGCGATGAGCAGTTCTTC.

This clonotype appeared a few times. J is TRBJ2-7 and V is TRBV3-1; 9 bases match TRBD2. CDR1 is LGHDT, CDR2 YNNKEL, per germline (reference sequence). Trimming took 3 bases from V and 5 from J; bases not matched to a gene: 8. The CDR3 is 15 residues long. The DNA for the CDR3 is TGTGCCAGCAGCCAGCTTAGCGGGAGAATCGACGAGCAGTACTTC. Its protein is CASSQLSGRIDEQYF.

This clonotype was seen more than once but under ten times. The chain links TRBV20-1 to TRBJ2-7, with 8 positions matching TRBD2. Losses at the gene ends were 5 bases for V and 1 base for J; bases not matched to a gene: 7. The CDR3 runs 14 residues. Per germline, CDR1 DFQATT and CDR2 SNEGSKA (reference sequence). The CDR3 coding sequence is TGCAGTGCTGACAGTACTAGCGGTTCCTACGAGCAGTACTTC. Residues: CSADSTSGSYEQYF.

This clonotype was detected only a few times. The V call is TRBV2, the J call TRBJ1-1; no clear D gene. CDR1 SNHLY and CDR2 FYNNEI come from the germline V gene. The CDR3 loop spans 15 amino acids. The ends were cut back, 8 bases at V and 3 bases at J, with 19 bases in the middle. DNA for the CDR3: TGTGCCAGCCTGCGGGCGAGGACTCAGGACACTGAAGCTTTCTTT. This gives the protein CASLRARTQDTEAFF.

This clonotype was seen only a few times. This rearrangement joins TRBV3-1 to TRBJ2-5, with 8 bases identical to TRBD1. J was trimmed by 3 bases and V by 4 bases; bases with no gene match: 10. Per the germline V gene, CDR1 is LGHDT and CDR2 is YNNKEL (reference sequence). This CDR3 comprises 16 residues. CDR3 region: CASSRAAGTGEETQYF. DNA for the CDR3: TGTGCCAGCAGCCGAGCCGCCGGGACAGGTGAAGAGACCCAGTACTTC.

The chain is built from TRBV7-8 and TRBJ2-3; D ambiguous. Germline V gene sequence: CDR1 SGHVS, CDR2 FQNEAQ. The CDR3 is 17 amino acids. V lost 0 bases and J lost 3, with 16 bases in between. DNA for the CDR3: TGTGCCAGCAGCTTAGCGCGCGTGAGACAACGGACAGATACGCAGTATTTT. Protein product: CASSLARVRQRTDTQYF.